The rows below give T cell receptor beta chains drawn from one sample of a study of graft-versus-host responses after intestinal transplantation. Sequenced by immunoSEQ multiplex PCR; TCRdb stores in-frame clones only, minus some. The table records over 60,000 clones, around nine tenths of them present only once. The sample here was bone marrow, taken 734 days after intestinal transplantation. These receptors all come from a human patient who received an intestinal transplant, so some T cells may come from the graft donor. Each CDR3 is given with its conserved first and last residue. The order of the fields is CDR3 protein, CDR3 DNA, clone size, D gene, V gene, J gene. A D gene is named only where the DNA matches it firmly. The size entry is marked missing in some rows and otherwise reads once, few, many or a size class.

CDR3 protein: CAFPRGAGGEAFF
CDR3 DNA: TGTGCCTTTCCAAGGGGGGCGGGCGGTGAAGCTTTCTTT
clone size: .
D gene: .
V gene: TRBV30
J gene: TRBJ1-1

CDR3 protein: CASSYPDLPEKLFF
CDR3 DNA: TGCGCCAGCAGCTACCCGGACTTACCCGAAAAACTGTTTTTT
clone size: .
D gene: .
V gene: TRBV5-1
J gene: TRBJ1-4

CDR3 protein: CASSHEGWEGYTF
CDR3 DNA: TGTGCCAGCAGCCACGAGGGATGGGAAGGCTACACCTTC
clone size: .
D gene: .
V gene: TRBV6-1
J gene: TRBJ1-2

CDR3 protein: CASSLASDYEQYF
CDR3 DNA: TGCGCCAGCAGCTTGGCCAGTGACTACGAGCAGTACTTC
clone size: .
D gene: .
V gene: TRBV5-1
J gene: TRBJ2-7

CDR3 protein: CASSLSGGGDIQYF
CDR3 DNA: TGTGCCAGCAGCCTCTCTGGCGGAGGGGACATTCAGTACTTC
clone size: .
D gene: .
V gene: TRBV7-2
J gene: TRBJ2-4

CDR3 protein: CASSLVSQGMDTQYF
CDR3 DNA: TGTGCCAGCAGCTTAGTAAGTCAGGGTATGGATACGCAGTATTTT
clone size: .
D gene: .
V gene: TRBV11-2
J gene: TRBJ2-3

CDR3 protein: CASIPEAGRYTGELFF
CDR3 DNA: TGTGCCAGCATCCCAGAGGCAGGGAGGTACACCGGGGAGCTGTTTTTT
clone size: .
D gene: .
V gene: TRBV2
J gene: TRBJ2-2

CDR3 protein: CASSRTYTTPNYGYTF
CDR3 DNA: TGTGCCAGCAGCCGGACATACACCACCCCCAACTATGGCTACACCTTC
clone size: .
D gene: .
V gene: TRBV11-2
J gene: TRBJ1-2

CDR3 protein: CSVEDSLRTDTQYF
CDR3 DNA: TGCAGCGTTGAAGACTCGCTCCGCACAGATACGCAGTATTTT
clone size: once
D gene: .
V gene: TRBV29-1
J gene: TRBJ2-3

CDR3 protein: CASSQEGLALTQYF
CDR3 DNA: TGTGCCAGCAGCCAAGAGGGACTGGCATTAACCCAGTACTTC
clone size: .
D gene: .
V gene: TRBV14
J gene: TRBJ2-5

CDR3 protein: CASSQVGREYTGELFF
CDR3 DNA: TGTGCCAGCAGCCAAGTAGGACGGGAGTACACCGGGGAGCTGTTTTTT
clone size: .
D gene: .
V gene: TRBV14
J gene: TRBJ2-2

CDR3 protein: CASSFPNSPLHF
CDR3 DNA: TGTGCCAGCAGCTTCCCCAATTCACCCCTCCACTTT
clone size: .
D gene: .
V gene: TRBV7-9
J gene: TRBJ1-6

CDR3 protein: CAWNREETQYF
CDR3 DNA: TGTGCCTGGAACAGGGAGGAGACCCAGTACTTC
clone size: once
D gene: .
V gene: TRBV30
J gene: TRBJ2-5

CDR3 protein: CSVGGKGDTQYF
CDR3 DNA: TGCAGCGTTGGAGGCAAGGGAGATACGCAGTATTTT
clone size: .
D gene: .
V gene: TRBV29-1
J gene: TRBJ2-3

CDR3 protein: CATMLGTGVYNEQFF
CDR3 DNA: TGCGCCACCATGTTAGGGACAGGGGTCTACAATGAGCAGTTCTTC
clone size: .
D gene: TRBD1
V gene: TRBV10-2
J gene: TRBJ2-1

CDR3 protein: CASSLDRLEQYF
CDR3 DNA: TGTGCCAGCAGCTTAGATCGACTAGAGCAGTACTTC
clone size: .
D gene: .
V gene: TRBV11-2
J gene: TRBJ2-7

CDR3 protein: CASSLGGWGPNTEAFF
CDR3 DNA: TGCGCCAGCAGCTTGGGGGGTTGGGGGCCGAACACTGAAGCTTTCTTT
clone size: .
D gene: .
V gene: TRBV5-1
J gene: TRBJ1-1

CDR3 protein: CASRYQGNTIYF
CDR3 DNA: TGTGCCAGCAGGTACCAGGGGAACACCATATATTTT
clone size: .
D gene: .
V gene: TRBV11-2
J gene: TRBJ1-3

CDR3 protein: CASSLSNQPQHF
CDR3 DNA: TGTGCCAGCAGCTTAAGTAATCAGCCCCAGCATTTT
clone size: .
D gene: .
V gene: TRBV7-3
J gene: TRBJ1-5

CDR3 protein: CASSGQGRTEAFF
CDR3 DNA: TGTGCCAGCAGCGGACAGGGTAGAACTGAAGCTTTCTTT
clone size: .
D gene: TRBD1
V gene: TRBV9
J gene: TRBJ1-1

CDR3 protein: CSVETRMNTEAFF
CDR3 DNA: TGCAGCGTTGAAACCCGGATGAACACTGAAGCTTTCTTT
clone size: .
D gene: .
V gene: TRBV29-1
J gene: TRBJ1-1

CDR3 protein: CASSLGLSHGELFF
CDR3 DNA: TGTGCCAGCAGCTTAGGTCTTAGCCACGGGGAGCTGTTTTTT
clone size: .
D gene: .
V gene: TRBV7-9
J gene: TRBJ2-2